The rows below give T cell receptor beta chains drawn from one sample of a study of OX40 agonist ivuxolimab in advanced cancers. Repertoires were generated with immunoSEQ multiplex PCR, while TCRdb's copy carries only in-frame clones and drops some. This table has 25,000 to 35,000 clones, over 65% appearing once. Sequencing was performed on CD4+ or CD8+ T cells sorted from blood, taken in a trial of the OX40 agonist ivuxolimab. These receptor sequences come from an adult with an advanced solid tumor such as melanoma, head and neck, liver or kidney cancer. CDR3s include the opening cysteine and the closing phenylalanine or tryptophan. The D gene is left open where the match is weak. The size entry is marked missing in some rows and otherwise reads once, few, many or a size class.

d_gene: TRBD2
j_gene: TRBJ2-7
v_gene: TRBV27
abundance: -
CDR3aa: CASSFTSGASYEQYF
CDR3nt: TGTGCCAGCAGTTTCACTAGCGGGGCTTCCTACGAGCAGTACTTC

d_gene: TRBD1
j_gene: TRBJ1-3
v_gene: TRBV15
abundance: -
CDR3aa: CATSPRTGENTIYF
CDR3nt: TGTGCCACCAGCCCCCGGACAGGGGAGAACACCATATATTTT

d_gene: -
j_gene: TRBJ1-1
v_gene: TRBV5-6
abundance: few
CDR3aa: CASSLAADAAFF
CDR3nt: TGTGCCAGCAGCTTGGCGGCGGATGCGGCTTTCTTT

d_gene: -
j_gene: TRBJ2-7
v_gene: TRBV6-1
abundance: -
CDR3aa: CASSEWRNYEQYF
CDR3nt: TGTGCCAGCAGTGAATGGAGAAACTACGAGCAGTACTTC

d_gene: -
j_gene: TRBJ2-5
v_gene: TRBV7-2
abundance: -
CDR3aa: CASSLIDRETQYF
CDR3nt: TGTGCCAGCAGCTTAATAGATCGTGAGACCCAGTACTTC

d_gene: -
j_gene: TRBJ1-1
v_gene: TRBV19
abundance: -
CDR3aa: CASSITQFMNTEAFF
CDR3nt: TGTGCCAGTAGTATAACCCAGTTTATGAACACTGAAGCTTTCTTT

d_gene: -
j_gene: TRBJ2-7
v_gene: TRBV11-2
abundance: -
CDR3aa: CASSFDSKSYEQYF
CDR3nt: TGTGCCAGCAGCTTTGACAGTAAATCCTACGAGCAGTACTTC

d_gene: -
j_gene: TRBJ1-1
v_gene: TRBV27
abundance: once
CDR3aa: CASSMTANTEAFF
CDR3nt: TGTGCCAGCAGTATGACAGCTAACACTGAAGCTTTCTTT

d_gene: -
j_gene: TRBJ2-7
v_gene: TRBV19
abundance: -
CDR3aa: CASSIGQGESYEQYF
CDR3nt: TGTGCCAGTAGTATCGGGCAGGGAGAATCCTACGAGCAGTACTTC

d_gene: -
j_gene: TRBJ2-1
v_gene: TRBV19
abundance: -
CDR3aa: CASSSDSYNEQFF
CDR3nt: TGTGCCAGTAGTAGCGACAGCTACAATGAGCAGTTCTTC

d_gene: TRBD1
j_gene: TRBJ1-5
v_gene: TRBV2
abundance: -
CDR3aa: CASSEGQVNQPQHF
CDR3nt: TGTGCCAGCAGTGAGGGACAGGTAAATCAGCCCCAGCATTTT

d_gene: TRBD2
j_gene: TRBJ2-1
v_gene: TRBV16
abundance: -
CDR3aa: CASSQSSGAGNEQFF
CDR3nt: TGTGCCAGCAGCCAATCGAGCGGGGCGGGCAATGAGCAGTTCTTC

d_gene: -
j_gene: TRBJ1-2
v_gene: TRBV4-1
abundance: -
CDR3aa: CASSLQGWGTGYGYTF
CDR3nt: TGCGCCAGCAGCCTTCAGGGATGGGGCACAGGCTATGGCTACACCTTC

d_gene: TRBD2
j_gene: TRBJ2-7
v_gene: TRBV7-8
abundance: -
CDR3aa: CASSPPGTSYYEQYF
CDR3nt: TGTGCCAGCAGCCCCCCCGGGACTAGCTATTACGAGCAGTACTTC

d_gene: TRBD2
j_gene: TRBJ2-1
v_gene: TRBV7-6
abundance: -
CDR3aa: CASRTLAGVNNEQFF
CDR3nt: TGTGCCAGCAGGACTCTAGCGGGAGTCAACAATGAGCAGTTCTTC

d_gene: -
j_gene: TRBJ2-4
v_gene: TRBV7-9
abundance: -
CDR3aa: CASSLGGRNIQYF
CDR3nt: TGTGCCAGCAGCTTAGGAGGGAGGAACATTCAGTACTTC

d_gene: -
j_gene: TRBJ2-5
v_gene: TRBV7-3
abundance: -
CDR3aa: CASPDRLGETQYF
CDR3nt: TGTGCCAGCCCTGACAGGTTAGGAGAGACCCAGTACTTC

d_gene: TRBD2
j_gene: TRBJ2-2
v_gene: TRBV4-2
abundance: -
CDR3aa: CASSQEMASGSKGGELFF
CDR3nt: TGTGCCAGCAGCCAGGAGATGGCTAGCGGGAGCAAGGGCGGGGAGCTGTTTTTT

d_gene: -
j_gene: TRBJ2-1
v_gene: TRBV5-1
abundance: -
CDR3aa: CASSFQGTSPGEGLF
CDR3nt: TGCGCCAGCAGCTTCCAAGGGACTTCACCGGGAGAAGGGCTCTTC

d_gene: -
j_gene: TRBJ1-4
v_gene: TRBV19
abundance: -
CDR3aa: CASSIGRGLTPTNEKLFF
CDR3nt: TGTGCCAGTAGTATAGGCAGGGGACTAACCCCAACTAATGAAAAACTGTTTTTT

d_gene: -
j_gene: TRBJ1-2
v_gene: TRBV27
abundance: -
CDR3aa: CASSPGTWYGYTF
CDR3nt: TGTGCCAGCAGTCCTGGGACATGGTATGGCTACACCTTC

d_gene: -
j_gene: TRBJ2-7
v_gene: TRBV4-3
abundance: -
CDR3aa: CASSQETEGSYEQYF
CDR3nt: TGCGCCAGCAGCCAAGAGACAGAAGGCTCCTACGAGCAGTACTTC

d_gene: -
j_gene: TRBJ2-7
v_gene: TRBV7-9
abundance: -
CDR3aa: CASSSDSNEQYF
CDR3nt: TGTGCCAGCAGCTCCGACAGTAACGAGCAGTACTTC

d_gene: TRBD2
j_gene: TRBJ2-7
v_gene: TRBV4-3
abundance: -
CDR3aa: CASSQEDSGRGPSYEQYF
CDR3nt: TGCGCCAGCAGCCAAGAGGATAGCGGGAGGGGACCTTCCTACGAGCAGTACTTC

d_gene: TRBD1
j_gene: TRBJ1-1
v_gene: TRBV30
abundance: -
CDR3aa: CAWSVLLRQGHTEAFF
CDR3nt: TGTGCCTGGAGTGTACTATTGAGACAGGGGCACACTGAAGCTTTCTTT

d_gene: -
j_gene: TRBJ1-3
v_gene: TRBV9
abundance: -
CDR3aa: CASSANFRAPLSGNTIYF
CDR3nt: TGTGCCAGCAGCGCTAATTTTAGAGCCCCGCTCTCTGGAAACACCATATATTTT

d_gene: -
j_gene: TRBJ2-7
v_gene: TRBV6-1
abundance: -
CDR3aa: CATWAGSEQYF
CDR3nt: TGTGCCACCTGGGCAGGGAGCGAGCAGTACTTC

d_gene: -
j_gene: TRBJ2-2
v_gene: TRBV6-5
abundance: -
CDR3aa: CASSYSQTNTGELFF
CDR3nt: TGTGCCAGCAGTTACTCGCAGACCAACACCGGGGAGCTGTTTTTT

d_gene: -
j_gene: TRBJ2-1
v_gene: TRBV5-6
abundance: -
CDR3aa: CASSLGPLSYNEQFF
CDR3nt: TGTGCCAGCAGCTTGGGGCCTCTTTCCTACAATGAGCAGTTCTTC

d_gene: TRBD2
j_gene: TRBJ2-7
v_gene: TRBV5-1
abundance: -
CDR3aa: CASSLDASGSPYEQYF
CDR3nt: TGCGCCAGCAGCTTGGATGCTAGCGGGAGCCCTTACGAGCAGTACTTC

d_gene: -
j_gene: TRBJ1-6
v_gene: TRBV9
abundance: -
CDR3aa: CASSVGDTNSPLHF
CDR3nt: TGTGCCAGCAGCGTAGGCGACACCAATTCACCCCTCCACTTT

d_gene: -
j_gene: TRBJ2-5
v_gene: TRBV29-1
abundance: -
CDR3aa: CSGADEETQYF
CDR3nt: TGCAGCGGGGCGGACGAAGAGACCCAGTACTTC

d_gene: TRBD1
j_gene: TRBJ2-7
v_gene: TRBV11-2
abundance: -
CDR3aa: CASSSSGGGEQYF
CDR3nt: TGTGCCAGCAGCAGCTCAGGGGGCGGCGAGCAGTACTTC

d_gene: -
j_gene: TRBJ2-7
v_gene: TRBV4-3
abundance: -
CDR3aa: CASSQDWAGQGAYEQYF
CDR3nt: TGCGCCAGCAGCCAAGATTGGGCGGGTCAGGGCGCTTACGAGCAGTACTTC

d_gene: -
j_gene: TRBJ2-5
v_gene: TRBV5-4
abundance: -
CDR3aa: CASSLGGNQYF
CDR3nt: TGTGCCAGCAGCTTAGGGGGGAACCAGTACTTC

d_gene: TRBD1
j_gene: TRBJ2-3
v_gene: TRBV4-3
abundance: -
CDR3aa: CASSQGDRVTDTQYF
CDR3nt: TGCGCCAGCAGCCAAGGGGACAGGGTTACAGATACGCAGTATTTT

d_gene: -
j_gene: TRBJ2-2
v_gene: TRBV7-2
abundance: -
CDR3aa: CASRRDRVSIGFF
CDR3nt: TGTGCCAGCAGACGGGACCGCGTTTCGATCGGGTTTTTT

d_gene: -
j_gene: TRBJ2-7
v_gene: TRBV29-1
abundance: -
CDR3aa: CSVEDVAYEQYF
CDR3nt: TGCAGCGTTGAAGATGTAGCATACGAGCAGTACTTC

d_gene: TRBD1
j_gene: TRBJ1-5
v_gene: TRBV10-1
abundance: once
CDR3aa: CASINRGSNQPQHF
CDR3nt: TGCGCCAGCATAAACAGGGGAAGCAATCAGCCCCAGCATTTT

d_gene: -
j_gene: TRBJ2-2
v_gene: TRBV30
abundance: -
CDR3aa: CAWRFGIRSGELFF
CDR3nt: TGTGCCTGGAGATTCGGCATAAGGTCCGGGGAGCTGTTTTTT

d_gene: -
j_gene: TRBJ2-7
v_gene: TRBV5-5
abundance: -
CDR3aa: CASSPGTGFYEQYF
CDR3nt: TGTGCCAGCAGCCCCGGAACTGGGTTCTACGAGCAGTACTTC

d_gene: -
j_gene: TRBJ2-6
v_gene: TRBV5-4
abundance: -
CDR3aa: CASTRQSRANVLTF
CDR3nt: TGTGCCAGCACCAGACAAAGTCGGGCCAACGTCCTGACTTTC

d_gene: -
j_gene: TRBJ1-1
v_gene: TRBV29-1
abundance: -
CDR3aa: CSVEGPSEAFF
CDR3nt: TGCAGCGTTGAAGGACCTAGCGAAGCTTTCTTT

d_gene: TRBD2
j_gene: TRBJ2-5
v_gene: TRBV9
abundance: -
CDR3aa: CASSVGLADQETQYF
CDR3nt: TGTGCCAGCAGCGTGGGACTAGCGGACCAAGAGACCCAGTACTTC

d_gene: TRBD2
j_gene: TRBJ2-7
v_gene: TRBV4-1
abundance: -
CDR3aa: CASSQGTSGVNEQYF
CDR3nt: TGCGCCAGCAGCCAAGGGACTAGCGGAGTCAACGAGCAGTACTTC